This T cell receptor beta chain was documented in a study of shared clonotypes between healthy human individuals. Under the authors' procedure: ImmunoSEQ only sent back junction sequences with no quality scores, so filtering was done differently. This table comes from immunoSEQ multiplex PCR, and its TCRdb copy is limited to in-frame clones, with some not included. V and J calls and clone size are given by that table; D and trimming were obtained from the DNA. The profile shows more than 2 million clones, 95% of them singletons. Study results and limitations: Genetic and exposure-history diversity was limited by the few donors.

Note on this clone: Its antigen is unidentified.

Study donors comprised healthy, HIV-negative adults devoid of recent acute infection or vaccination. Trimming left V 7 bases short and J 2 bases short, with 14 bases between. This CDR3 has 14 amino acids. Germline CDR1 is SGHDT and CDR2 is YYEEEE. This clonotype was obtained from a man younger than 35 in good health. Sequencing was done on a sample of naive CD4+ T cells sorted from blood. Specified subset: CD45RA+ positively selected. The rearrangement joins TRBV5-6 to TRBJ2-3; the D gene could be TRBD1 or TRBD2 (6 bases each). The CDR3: CASWWGADTDTQYF. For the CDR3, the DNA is TGTGCCAGCTGGTGGGGGGCCGACACAGATACGCAGTATTTT.